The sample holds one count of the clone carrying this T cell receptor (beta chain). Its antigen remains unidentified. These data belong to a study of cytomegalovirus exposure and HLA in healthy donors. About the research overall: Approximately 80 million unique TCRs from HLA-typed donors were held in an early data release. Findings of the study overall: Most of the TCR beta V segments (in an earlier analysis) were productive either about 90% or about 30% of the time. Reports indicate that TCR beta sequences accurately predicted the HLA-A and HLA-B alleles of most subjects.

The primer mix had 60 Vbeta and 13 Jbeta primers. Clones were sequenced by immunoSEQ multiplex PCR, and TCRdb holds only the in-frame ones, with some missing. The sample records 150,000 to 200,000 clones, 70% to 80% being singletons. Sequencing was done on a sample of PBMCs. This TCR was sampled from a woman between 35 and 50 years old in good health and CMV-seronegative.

As DNA, the CDR3 is TGTGCCAGCAGCTTTGGACATCAGTCTGGAAACACCATATATTTT. Encoded protein: CASSFGHQSGNTIYF. The V call is TRBV5-8, the J call TRBJ1-3; TRBD1 might be the D (5 bases). CDR1 is SGHTS and CDR2 is YDEGEE in the germline V gene. This CDR3 has 15 residues. The ends were cut back, 2 bases at V and 1 base at J, with 10 bases in the middle.